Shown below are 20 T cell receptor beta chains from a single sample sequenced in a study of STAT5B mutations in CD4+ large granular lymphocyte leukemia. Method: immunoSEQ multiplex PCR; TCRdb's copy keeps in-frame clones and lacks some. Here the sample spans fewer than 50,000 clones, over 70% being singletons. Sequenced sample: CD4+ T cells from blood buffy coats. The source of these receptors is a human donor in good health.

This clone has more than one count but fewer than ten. The CDR3 reads CASSHGTLNTEAFF. CDR3 in DNA: TGTGCCAGCAGCCACGGGACATTGAACACTGAAGCTTTCTTT. The chain has TRBV4-2 and TRBJ1-1; perhaps TRBD1 as D (6 bases). CDR3 size: 14 residues. The V and J ends lost 3 bases and 0 bases respectively, with 8 bases between them. Germline V lookup: CDR1 LGHNA, CDR2 YNFKEQ.

CDR3 residues: CASSQGQGAGNEQFF. CDR3 in DNA: TGCGCCAGCAGCCAGGGACAGGGGGCCGGTAATGAGCAGTTCTTC. The J gene is TRBJ2-1, the V gene TRBV4-1, with 12 bases identical to TRBD1. V lost 3 bases, J lost 7 bases, and 4 bases stayed unmatched. This CDR3 has 15 residues. CDR1 and CDR2 (germline): MGHRA, YSYEKL.

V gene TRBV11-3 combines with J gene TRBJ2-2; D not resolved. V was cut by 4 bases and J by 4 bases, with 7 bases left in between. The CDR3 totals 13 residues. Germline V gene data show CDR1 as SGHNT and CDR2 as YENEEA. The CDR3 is CASSSQGTGELFF. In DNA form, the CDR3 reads TGTGCCAGCAGCTCCCAAGGCACCGGGGAGCTGTTTTTT.

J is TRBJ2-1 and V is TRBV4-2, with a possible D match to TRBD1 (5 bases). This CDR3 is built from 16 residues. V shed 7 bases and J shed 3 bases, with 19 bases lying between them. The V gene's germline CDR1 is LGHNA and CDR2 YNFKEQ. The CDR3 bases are TGTGCCAGCAACCCCACAGGTGCCACCGGCTACAATGAGCAGTTCTTC. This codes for CASNPTGATGYNEQFF.

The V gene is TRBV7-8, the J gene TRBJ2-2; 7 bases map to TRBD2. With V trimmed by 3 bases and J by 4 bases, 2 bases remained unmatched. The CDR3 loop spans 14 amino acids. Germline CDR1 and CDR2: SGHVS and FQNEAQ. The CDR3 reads CASSFLAVTGELFF. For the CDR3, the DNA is TGTGCCAGCAGCTTTCTAGCGGTCACCGGGGAGCTGTTTTTT. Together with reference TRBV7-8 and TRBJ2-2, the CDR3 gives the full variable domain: GAGVSQSPRYKVAKRGQDVALRCDPISGHVSLFWYQQALGQGPEFLTYFQNEAQLDKSGLPSDRFFAERPEGSVSTLKIQRTQQEDSAVYLCASSFLAVTGELFFGEGSRLTVL.

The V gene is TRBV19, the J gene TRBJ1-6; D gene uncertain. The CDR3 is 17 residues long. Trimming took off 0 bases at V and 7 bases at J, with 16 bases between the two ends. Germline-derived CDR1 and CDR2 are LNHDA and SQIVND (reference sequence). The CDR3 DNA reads TGTGCCAGTAGTATAGATTTCGGCCAGGCGATCAATTCACCCCTCCACTTT. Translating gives CASSIDFGQAINSPLHF.

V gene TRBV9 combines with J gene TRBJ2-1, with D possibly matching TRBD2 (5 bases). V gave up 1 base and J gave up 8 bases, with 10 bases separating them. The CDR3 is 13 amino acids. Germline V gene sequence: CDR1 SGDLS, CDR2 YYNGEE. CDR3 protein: CASSVMFGDEQFF. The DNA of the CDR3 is TGTGCCAGCAGCGTAATGTTCGGGGATGAGCAGTTCTTC.

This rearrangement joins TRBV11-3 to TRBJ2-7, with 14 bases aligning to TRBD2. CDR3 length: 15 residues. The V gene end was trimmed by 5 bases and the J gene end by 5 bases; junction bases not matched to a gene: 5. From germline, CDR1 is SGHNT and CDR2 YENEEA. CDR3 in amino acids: CASSPGTSGSHEQYF. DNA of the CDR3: TGTGCCAGCAGCCCGGGGACTAGCGGGAGCCACGAGCAGTACTTC. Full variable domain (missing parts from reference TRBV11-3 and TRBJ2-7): EAGVVQSPRYKIIEKKQPVAFWCNPISGHNTLYWYLQNLGQGPELLIRYENEEAVDDSQLPKDRFSAERLKGVDSTLKIQPAELGDSAVYLCASSPGTSGSHEQYFGPGTRLTVT.

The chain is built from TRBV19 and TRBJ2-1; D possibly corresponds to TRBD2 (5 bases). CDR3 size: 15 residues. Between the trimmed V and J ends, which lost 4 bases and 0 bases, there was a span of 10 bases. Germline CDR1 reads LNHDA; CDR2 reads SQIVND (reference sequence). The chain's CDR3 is CASSSRGSSYNEQFF. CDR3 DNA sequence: TGTGCCAGTAGTAGTAGAGGGAGCTCCTACAATGAGCAGTTCTTC. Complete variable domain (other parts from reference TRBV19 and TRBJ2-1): DGGITQSPKYLFRKEGQNVTLSCEQNLNHDAMYWYRQDPGQGLRLIYYSQIVNDFQKGDIAEGYSVSREKKESFPLTVTSAQKNPTAFYLCASSSRGSSYNEQFFGPGTRLTVL.

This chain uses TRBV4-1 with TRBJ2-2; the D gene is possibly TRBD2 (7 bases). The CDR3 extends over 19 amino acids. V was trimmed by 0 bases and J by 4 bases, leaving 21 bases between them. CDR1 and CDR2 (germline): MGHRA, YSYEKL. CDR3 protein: CASSQDGGAETWGTGELFF. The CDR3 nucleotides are TGCGCCAGCAGCCAAGATGGGGGGGCGGAAACCTGGGGCACCGGGGAGCTGTTTTTT.

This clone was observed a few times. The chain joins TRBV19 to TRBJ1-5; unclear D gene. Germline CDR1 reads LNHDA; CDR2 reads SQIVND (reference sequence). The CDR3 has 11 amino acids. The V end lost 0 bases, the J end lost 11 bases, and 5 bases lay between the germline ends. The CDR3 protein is CASSIDVTQHF. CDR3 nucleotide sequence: TGTGCCAGTAGTATAGATGTAACCCAGCATTTT.

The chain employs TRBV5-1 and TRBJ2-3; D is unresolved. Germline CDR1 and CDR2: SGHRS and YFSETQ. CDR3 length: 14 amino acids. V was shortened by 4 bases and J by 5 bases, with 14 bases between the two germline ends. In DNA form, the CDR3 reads TGCGCCAGCAGCCTGGGTCGGGCAGGAGATACGCAGTATTTT. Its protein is CASSLGRAGDTQYF. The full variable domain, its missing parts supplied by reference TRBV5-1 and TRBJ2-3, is KAGVTQTPRYLIKTRGQQVTLSCSPISGHRSVSWYQQTPGQGLQFLFEYFSETQRNKGNFPGRFSGRQFSNSRSEMNVSTLELGDSALYLCASSLGRAGDTQYFGPGTRLTVL.

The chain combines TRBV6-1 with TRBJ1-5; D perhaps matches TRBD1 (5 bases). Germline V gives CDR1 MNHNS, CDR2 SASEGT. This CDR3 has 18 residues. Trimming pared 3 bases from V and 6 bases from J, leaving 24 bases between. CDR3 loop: CASSDPIGAISPPQPQHF. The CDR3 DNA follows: TGTGCCAGCAGTGACCCGATAGGGGCGATTTCGCCTCCTCAGCCCCAGCATTTT.

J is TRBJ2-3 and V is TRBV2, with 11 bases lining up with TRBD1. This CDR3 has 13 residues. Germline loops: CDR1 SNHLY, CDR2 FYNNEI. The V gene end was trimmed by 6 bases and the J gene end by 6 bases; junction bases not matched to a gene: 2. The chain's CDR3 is CASRGTGGDTQYF. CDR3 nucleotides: TGTGCCAGCAGGGGGACAGGGGGGGATACGCAGTATTTT.

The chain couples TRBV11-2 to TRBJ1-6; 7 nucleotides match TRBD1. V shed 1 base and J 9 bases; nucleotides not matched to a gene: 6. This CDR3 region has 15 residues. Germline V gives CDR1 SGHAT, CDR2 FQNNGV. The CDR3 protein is CASSLGTGVGSPLHF. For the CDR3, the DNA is TGTGCCAGCAGCTTAGGAACAGGGGTAGGTTCACCCCTCCACTTT.

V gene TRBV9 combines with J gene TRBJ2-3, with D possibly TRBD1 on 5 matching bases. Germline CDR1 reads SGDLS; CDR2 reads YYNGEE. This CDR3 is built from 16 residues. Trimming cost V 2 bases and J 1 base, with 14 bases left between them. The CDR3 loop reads CASSVTGSLGTDTQYF. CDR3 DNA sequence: TGTGCCAGCAGCGTCACAGGATCCCTCGGCACAGATACGCAGTATTTT.

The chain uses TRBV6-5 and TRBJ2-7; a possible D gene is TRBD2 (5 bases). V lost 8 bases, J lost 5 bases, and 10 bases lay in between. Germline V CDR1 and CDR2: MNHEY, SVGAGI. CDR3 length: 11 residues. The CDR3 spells CASPTGDEQYF. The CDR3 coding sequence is TGTGCCAGCCCAACCGGGGACGAGCAGTACTTC.

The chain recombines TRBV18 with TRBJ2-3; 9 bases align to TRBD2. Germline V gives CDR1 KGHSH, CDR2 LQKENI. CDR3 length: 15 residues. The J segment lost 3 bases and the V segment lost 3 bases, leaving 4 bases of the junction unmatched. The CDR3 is CASSPPLAGTDTQYF. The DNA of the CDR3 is TGTGCCAGCTCACCGCCCCTAGCGGGGACAGATACGCAGTATTTT.

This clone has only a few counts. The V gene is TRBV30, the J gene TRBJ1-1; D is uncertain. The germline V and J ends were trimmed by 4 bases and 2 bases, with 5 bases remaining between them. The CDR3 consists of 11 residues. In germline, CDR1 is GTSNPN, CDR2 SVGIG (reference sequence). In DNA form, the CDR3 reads TGTGCCTGGATCCCTAACACTGAAGCTTTCTTT. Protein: CAWIPNTEAFF.

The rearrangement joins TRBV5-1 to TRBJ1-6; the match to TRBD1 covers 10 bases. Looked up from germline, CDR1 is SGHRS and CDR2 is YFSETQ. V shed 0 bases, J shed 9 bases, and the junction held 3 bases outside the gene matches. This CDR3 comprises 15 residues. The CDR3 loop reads CASSLETGGLSPLHF. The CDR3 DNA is TGCGCCAGCAGCTTGGAGACAGGGGGCCTTTCACCCCTCCACTTT.